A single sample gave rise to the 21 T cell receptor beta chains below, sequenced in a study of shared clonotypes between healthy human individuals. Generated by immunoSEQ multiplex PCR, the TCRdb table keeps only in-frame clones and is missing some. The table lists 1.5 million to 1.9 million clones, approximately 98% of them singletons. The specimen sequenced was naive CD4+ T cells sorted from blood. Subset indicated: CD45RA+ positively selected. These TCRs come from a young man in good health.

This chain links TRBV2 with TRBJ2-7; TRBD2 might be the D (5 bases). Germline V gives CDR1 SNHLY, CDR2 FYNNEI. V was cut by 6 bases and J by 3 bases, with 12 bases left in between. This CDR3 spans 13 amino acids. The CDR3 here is CASRAAVGYEQYF. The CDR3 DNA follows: TGTGCCAGCAGGGCAGCGGTCGGCTACGAGCAGTACTTC.

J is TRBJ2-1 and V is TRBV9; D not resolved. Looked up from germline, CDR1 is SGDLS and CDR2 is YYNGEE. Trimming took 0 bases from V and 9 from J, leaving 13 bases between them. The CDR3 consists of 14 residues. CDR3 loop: CASSVVSQAGEQFF. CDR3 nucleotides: TGTGCCAGCAGCGTAGTGTCCCAGGCAGGTGAGCAGTTCTTC.

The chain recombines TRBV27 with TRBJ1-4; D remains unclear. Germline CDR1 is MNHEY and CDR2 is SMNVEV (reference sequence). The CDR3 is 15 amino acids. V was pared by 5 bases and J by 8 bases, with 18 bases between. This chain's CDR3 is CASSPQLGRVEKLFF. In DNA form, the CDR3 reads TGTGCCAGCAGTCCCCAGTTGGGAAGGGTCGAAAAACTGTTTTTT.

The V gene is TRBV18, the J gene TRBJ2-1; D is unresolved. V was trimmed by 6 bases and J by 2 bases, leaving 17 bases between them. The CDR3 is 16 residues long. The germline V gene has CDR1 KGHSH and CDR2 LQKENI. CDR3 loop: CASSPIVGGAYNEQFF. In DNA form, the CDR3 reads TGTGCCAGCTCCCCCATTGTGGGCGGCGCCTACAATGAGCAGTTCTTC.

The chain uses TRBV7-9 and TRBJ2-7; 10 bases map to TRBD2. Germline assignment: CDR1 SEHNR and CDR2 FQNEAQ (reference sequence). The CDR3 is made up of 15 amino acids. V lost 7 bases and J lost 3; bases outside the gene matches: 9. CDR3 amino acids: CASIQPTSGFYEQYF. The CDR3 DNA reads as TGTGCCAGCATTCAACCGACTAGCGGGTTCTACGAGCAGTACTTC.

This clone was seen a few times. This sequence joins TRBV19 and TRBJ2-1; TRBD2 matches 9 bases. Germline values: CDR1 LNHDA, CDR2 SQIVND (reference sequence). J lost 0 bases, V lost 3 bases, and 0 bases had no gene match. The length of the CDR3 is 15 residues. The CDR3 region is CASSISGSSYNEQFF. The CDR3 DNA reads TGTGCCAGTAGTATTAGCGGGAGCTCCTACAATGAGCAGTTCTTC.

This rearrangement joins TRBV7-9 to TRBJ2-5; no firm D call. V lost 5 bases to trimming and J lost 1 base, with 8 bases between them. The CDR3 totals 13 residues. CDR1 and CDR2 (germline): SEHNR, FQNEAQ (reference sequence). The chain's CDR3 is CASSHWGQETQYF. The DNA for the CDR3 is TGTGCCAGCAGCCACTGGGGCCAAGAGACCCAGTACTTC.

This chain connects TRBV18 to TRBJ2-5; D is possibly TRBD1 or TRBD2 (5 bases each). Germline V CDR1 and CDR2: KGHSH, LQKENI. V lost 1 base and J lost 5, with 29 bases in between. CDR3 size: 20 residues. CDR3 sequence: CASSPLPFGLVEGLEETQYF. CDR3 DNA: TGTGCCAGCTCACCACTGCCTTTCGGATTAGTTGAGGGGCTCGAGGAGACCCAGTACTTC.

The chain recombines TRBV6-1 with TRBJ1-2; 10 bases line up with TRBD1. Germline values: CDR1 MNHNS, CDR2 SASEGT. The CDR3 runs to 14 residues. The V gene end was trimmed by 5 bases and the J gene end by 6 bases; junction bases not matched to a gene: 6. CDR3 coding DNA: TGTGCCAGCAGTACCGGGACAGGGGACAATGGCTACACCTTC. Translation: CASSTGTGDNGYTF.

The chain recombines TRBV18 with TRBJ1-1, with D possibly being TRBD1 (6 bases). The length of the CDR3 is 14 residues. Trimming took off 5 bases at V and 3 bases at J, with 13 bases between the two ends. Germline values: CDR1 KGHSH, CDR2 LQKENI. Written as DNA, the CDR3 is TGTGCCAGCTCAGCAACAGGGTACGACACTGAAGCTTTCTTT. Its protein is CASSATGYDTEAFF.

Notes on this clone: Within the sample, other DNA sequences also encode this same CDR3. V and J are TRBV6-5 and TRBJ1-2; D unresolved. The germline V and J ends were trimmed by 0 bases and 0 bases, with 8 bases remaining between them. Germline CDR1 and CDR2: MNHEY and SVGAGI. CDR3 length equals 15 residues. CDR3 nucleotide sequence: TGTGCCAGCAGTTACTCGCTGGGCACTAACTATGGCTACACCTTC. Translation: CASSYSLGTNYGYTF.

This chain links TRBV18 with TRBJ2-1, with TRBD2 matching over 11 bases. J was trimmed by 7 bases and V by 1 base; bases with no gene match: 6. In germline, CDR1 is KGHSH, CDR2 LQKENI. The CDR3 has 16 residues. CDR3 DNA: TGTGCCAGCTCACCACTGGCTAGCGGGAGGTTGAATGAGCAGTTCTTC. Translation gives CASSPLASGRLNEQFF.

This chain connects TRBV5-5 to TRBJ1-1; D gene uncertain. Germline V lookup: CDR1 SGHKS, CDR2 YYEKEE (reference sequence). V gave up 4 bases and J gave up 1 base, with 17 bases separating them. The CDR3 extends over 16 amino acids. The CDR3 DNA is TGTGCCAGCAGCCGAACAACCGGACCAGCGAACACTGAAGCTTTCTTT. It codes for CASSRTTGPANTEAFF.

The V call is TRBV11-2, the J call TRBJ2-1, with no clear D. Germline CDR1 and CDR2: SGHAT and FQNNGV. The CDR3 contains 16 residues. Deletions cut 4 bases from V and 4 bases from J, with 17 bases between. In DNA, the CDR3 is TGTGCCAGCAGCTCCCTCTTAGCTACCCAATACAATGAGCAGTTCTTC. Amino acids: CASSSLLATQYNEQFF. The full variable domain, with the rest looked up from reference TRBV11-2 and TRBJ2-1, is EAGVAQSPRYKIIEKRQSVAFWCNPISGHATLYWYQQILGQGPKLLIQFQNNGVVDDSQLPKDRFSAERLKGVDSTLKIQPAKLEDSAVYLCASSSLLATQYNEQFFGPGTRLTVL.

CDR3 bases: TGCGCCAGCAGCTGGGGACTAGCGGGGGCCTACAATGAGCAGTTCTTC. This gives the protein CASSWGLAGAYNEQFF. This chain joins TRBV5-1 and TRBJ2-1, with 14 bases that match TRBD2. CDR1 is SGHRS, CDR2 YFSETQ, per germline. CDR3 length equals 16 residues. Unmatched junction bases numbered 1, after V lost 3 bases and J lost 2 bases. Combining the CDR3 with reference TRBV5-1 and TRBJ2-1 gives the whole variable domain KAGVTQTPRYLIKTRGQQVTLSCSPISGHRSVSWYQQTPGQGLQFLFEYFSETQRNKGNFPGRFSGRQFSNSRSEMNVSTLELGDSALYLCASSWGLAGAYNEQFFGPGTRLTVL.

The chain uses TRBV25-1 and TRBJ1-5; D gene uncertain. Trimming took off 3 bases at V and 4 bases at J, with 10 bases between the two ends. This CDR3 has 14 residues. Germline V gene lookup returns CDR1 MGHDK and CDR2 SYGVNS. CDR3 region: CASSENGGNQPQHF. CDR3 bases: TGTGCCAGCAGTGAGAATGGAGGTAATCAGCCCCAGCATTTT.

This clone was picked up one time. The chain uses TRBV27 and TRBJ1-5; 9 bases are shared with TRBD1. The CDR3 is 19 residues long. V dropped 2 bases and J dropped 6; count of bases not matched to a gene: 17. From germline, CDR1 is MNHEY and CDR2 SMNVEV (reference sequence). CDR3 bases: TGTGCCAGCAGTTTAAAATCTTGGTCCGGGACAGGGTATTTTCAGCCCCAGCATTTT. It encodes CASSLKSWSGTGYFQPQHF.

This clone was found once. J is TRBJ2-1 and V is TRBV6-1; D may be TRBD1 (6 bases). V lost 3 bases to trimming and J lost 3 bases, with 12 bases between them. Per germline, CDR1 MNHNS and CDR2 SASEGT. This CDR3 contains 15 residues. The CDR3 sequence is CASSDYRASYNEQFF. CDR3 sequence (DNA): TGTGCCAGCAGTGATTACAGGGCCAGCTACAATGAGCAGTTCTTC.

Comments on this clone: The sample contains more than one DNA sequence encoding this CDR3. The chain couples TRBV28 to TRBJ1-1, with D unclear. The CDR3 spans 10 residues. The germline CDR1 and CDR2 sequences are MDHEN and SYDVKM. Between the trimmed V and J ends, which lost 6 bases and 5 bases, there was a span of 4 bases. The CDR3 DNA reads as TGTGCCAGCAGGGGGACTGAAGCTTTCTTT. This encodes CASRGTEAFF.

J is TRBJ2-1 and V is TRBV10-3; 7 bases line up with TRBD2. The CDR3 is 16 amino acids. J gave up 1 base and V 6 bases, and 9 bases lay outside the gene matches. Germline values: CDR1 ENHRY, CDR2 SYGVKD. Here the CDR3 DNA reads TGTGCCATCAGGGTCACGCGGGAGCAATCCTACAATGAGCAGTTCTTC. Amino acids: CAIRVTREQSYNEQFF.

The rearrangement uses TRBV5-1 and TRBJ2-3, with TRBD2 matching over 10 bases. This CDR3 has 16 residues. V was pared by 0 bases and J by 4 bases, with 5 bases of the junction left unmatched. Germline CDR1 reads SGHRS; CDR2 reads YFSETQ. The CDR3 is CASSLADSGRPDTQYF. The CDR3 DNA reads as TGCGCCAGCAGCTTGGCTGATAGCGGGAGGCCAGATACGCAGTATTTT.